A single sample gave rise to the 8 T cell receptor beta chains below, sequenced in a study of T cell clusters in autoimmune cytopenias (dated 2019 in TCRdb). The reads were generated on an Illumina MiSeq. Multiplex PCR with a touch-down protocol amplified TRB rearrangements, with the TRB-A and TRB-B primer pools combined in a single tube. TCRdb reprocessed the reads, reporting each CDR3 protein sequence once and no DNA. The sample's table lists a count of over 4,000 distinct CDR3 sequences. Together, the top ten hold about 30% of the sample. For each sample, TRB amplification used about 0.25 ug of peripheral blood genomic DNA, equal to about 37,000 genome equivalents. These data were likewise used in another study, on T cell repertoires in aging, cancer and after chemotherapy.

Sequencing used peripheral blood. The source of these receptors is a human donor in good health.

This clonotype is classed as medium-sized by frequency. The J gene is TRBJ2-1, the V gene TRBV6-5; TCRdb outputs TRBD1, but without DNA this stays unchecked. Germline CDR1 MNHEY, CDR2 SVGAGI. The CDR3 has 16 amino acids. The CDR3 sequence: CASSPSHGTGNNEQFF.

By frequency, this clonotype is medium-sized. The CDR3 region is CASSLQVLYGANVLTF. The chain couples TRBV12-3 or TRBV12-4 to TRBJ2-6; TCRdb proposes TRBD2, but this gene call is untestable without DNA. This CDR3 contains 16 residues.

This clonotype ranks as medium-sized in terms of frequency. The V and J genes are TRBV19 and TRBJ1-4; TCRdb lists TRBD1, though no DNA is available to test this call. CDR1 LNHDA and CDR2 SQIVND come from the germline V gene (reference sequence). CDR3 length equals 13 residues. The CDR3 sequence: CASSSPGDEKLFF. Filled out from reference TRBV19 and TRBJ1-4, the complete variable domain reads DGGITQSPKYLFRKEGQNVTLSCEQNLNHDAMYWYRQDPGQGLRLIYYSQIVNDFQKGDIAEGYSVSREKKESFPLTVTSAQKNPTAFYLCASSSPGDEKLFFGSGTQLSVL.

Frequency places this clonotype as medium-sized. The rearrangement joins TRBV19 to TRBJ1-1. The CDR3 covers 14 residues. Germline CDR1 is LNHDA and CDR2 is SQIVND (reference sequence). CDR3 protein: CASSIARLNTEAFF.

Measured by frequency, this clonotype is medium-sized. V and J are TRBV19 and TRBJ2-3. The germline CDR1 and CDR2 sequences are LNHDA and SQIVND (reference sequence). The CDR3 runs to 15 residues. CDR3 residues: CASSMRLPDTDTQYF.

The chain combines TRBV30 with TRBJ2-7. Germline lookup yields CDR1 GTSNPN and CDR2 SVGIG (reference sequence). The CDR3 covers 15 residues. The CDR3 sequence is CAWSMGVGLTYEQYF.

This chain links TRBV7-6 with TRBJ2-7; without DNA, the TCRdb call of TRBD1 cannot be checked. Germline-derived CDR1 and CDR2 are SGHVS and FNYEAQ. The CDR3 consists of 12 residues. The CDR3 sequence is CASSLSRGEQYF. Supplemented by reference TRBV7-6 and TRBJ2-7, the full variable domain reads GAGVSQSPRYKVTKRGQDVALRCDPISGHVSLYWYRQALGQGPEFLTYFNYEAQQDKSGLPNDRFSAERPEGSISTLTIQRTEQRDSAMYRCASSLSRGEQYFGPGTRLTVT.

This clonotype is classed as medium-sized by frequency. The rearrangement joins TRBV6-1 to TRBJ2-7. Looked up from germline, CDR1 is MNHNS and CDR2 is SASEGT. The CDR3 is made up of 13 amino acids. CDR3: CASVRHLTYEQYF.